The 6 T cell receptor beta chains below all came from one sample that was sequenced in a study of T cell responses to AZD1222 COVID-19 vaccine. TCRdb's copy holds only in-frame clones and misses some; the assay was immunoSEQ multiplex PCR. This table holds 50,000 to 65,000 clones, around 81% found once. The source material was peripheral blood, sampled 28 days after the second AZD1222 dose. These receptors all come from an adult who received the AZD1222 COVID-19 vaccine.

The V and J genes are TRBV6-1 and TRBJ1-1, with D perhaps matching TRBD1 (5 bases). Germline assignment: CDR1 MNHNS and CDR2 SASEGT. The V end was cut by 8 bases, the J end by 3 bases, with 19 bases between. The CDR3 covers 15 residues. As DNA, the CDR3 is TGTGCCAGCTCATTCACGGCAGGGAGGGACACTGAAGCTTTCTTT. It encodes CASSFTAGRDTEAFF.

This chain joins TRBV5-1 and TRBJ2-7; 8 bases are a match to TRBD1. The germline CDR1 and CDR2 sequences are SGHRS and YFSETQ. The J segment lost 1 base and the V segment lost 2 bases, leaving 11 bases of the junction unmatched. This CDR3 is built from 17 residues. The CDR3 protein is CASSLGGRRQGSYEQYF. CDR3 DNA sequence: TGCGCCAGCAGCTTAGGGGGACGGAGACAGGGGTCCTACGAGCAGTACTTC.

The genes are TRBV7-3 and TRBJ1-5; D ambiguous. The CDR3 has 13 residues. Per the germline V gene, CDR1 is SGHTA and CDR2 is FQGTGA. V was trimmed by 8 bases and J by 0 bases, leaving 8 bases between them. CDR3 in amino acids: CASGEGSNQPQHF. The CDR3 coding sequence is TGTGCCAGCGGAGAGGGTAGCAATCAGCCCCAGCATTTT.

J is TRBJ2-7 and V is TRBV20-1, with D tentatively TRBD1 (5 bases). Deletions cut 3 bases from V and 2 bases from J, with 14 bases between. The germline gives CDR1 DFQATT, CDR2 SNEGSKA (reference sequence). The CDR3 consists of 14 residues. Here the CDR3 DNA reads TGCAGTGCTAGTTTTACAGGTGTAGCCTACGAGCAGTACTTC. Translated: CSASFTGVAYEQYF.

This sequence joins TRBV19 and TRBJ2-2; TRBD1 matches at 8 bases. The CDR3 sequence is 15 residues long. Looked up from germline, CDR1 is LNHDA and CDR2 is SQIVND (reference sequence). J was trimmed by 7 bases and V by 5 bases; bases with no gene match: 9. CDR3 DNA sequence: TGTGCCAGTAGTGAATGGACAGGGAGAGGCGGGGAGCTGTTTTTT. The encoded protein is CASSEWTGRGGELFF.

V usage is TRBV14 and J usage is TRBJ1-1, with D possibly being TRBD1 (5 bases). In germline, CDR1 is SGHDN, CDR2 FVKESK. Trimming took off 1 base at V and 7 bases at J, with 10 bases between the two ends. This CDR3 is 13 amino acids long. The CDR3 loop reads CASSQGAGGEAFF. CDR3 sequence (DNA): TGTGCCAGCAGCCAAGGGGCCGGGGGTGAAGCTTTCTTT.